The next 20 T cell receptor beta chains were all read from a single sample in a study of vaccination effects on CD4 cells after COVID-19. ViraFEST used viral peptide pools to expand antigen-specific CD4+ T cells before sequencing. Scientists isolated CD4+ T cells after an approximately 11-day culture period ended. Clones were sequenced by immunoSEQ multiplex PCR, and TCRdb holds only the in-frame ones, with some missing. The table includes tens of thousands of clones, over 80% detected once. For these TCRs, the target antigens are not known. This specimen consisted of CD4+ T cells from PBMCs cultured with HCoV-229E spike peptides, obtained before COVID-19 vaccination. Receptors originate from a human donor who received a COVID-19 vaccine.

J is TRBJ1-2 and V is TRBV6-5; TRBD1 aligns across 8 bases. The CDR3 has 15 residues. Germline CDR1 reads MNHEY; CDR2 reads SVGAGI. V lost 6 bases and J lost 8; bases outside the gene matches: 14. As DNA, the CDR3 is TGTGCCAGCAGCCGAGCGGACAGGGTTAATTGGGGCTACACCTTC. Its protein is CASSRADRVNWGYTF.

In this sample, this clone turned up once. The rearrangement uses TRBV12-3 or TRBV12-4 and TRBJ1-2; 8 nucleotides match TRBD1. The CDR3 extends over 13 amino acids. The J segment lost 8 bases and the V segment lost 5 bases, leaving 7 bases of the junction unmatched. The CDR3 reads CASSDRQGKGYTF. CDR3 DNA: TGTGCCAGCAGTGATCGACAGGGGAAAGGCTACACCTTC.

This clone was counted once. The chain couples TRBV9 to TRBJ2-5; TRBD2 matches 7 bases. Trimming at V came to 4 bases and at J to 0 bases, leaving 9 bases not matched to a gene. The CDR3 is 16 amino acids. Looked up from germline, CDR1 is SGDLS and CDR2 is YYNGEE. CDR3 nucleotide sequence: TGTGCCAGCAGCAGGGACTACCAAACCCACCAAGAGACCCAGTACTTC. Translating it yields CASSRDYQTHQETQYF.

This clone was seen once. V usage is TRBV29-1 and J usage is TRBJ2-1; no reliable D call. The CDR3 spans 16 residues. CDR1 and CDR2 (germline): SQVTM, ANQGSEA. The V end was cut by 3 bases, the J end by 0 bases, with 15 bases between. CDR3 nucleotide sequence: TGCAGCGTTGAGCGGAAAGCCGGAAGCTCCTACAATGAGCAGTTCTTC. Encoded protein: CSVERKAGSSYNEQFF.

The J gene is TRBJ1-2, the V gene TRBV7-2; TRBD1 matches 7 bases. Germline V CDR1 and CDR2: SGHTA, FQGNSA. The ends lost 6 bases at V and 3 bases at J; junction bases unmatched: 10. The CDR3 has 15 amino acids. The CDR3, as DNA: TGTGCCAGCAGTCCACAGGGGCGGGTCTACTATGGCTACACCTTC. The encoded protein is CASSPQGRVYYGYTF.

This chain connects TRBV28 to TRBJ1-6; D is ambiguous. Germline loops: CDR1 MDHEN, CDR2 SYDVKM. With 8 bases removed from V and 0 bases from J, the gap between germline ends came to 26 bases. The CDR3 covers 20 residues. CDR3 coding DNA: TGTGCCAGCGCTGCGGAGCGAGACGGTCGGTTTGGCTCCTATAATTCACCCCTCCACTTT. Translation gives CASAAERDGRFGSYNSPLHF.

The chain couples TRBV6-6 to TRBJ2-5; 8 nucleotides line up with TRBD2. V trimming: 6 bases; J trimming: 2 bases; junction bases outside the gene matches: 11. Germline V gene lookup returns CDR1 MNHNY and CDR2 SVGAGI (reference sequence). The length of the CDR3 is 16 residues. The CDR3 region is CASRGGRGLVQETQYF. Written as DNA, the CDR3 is TGTGCCAGCAGAGGAGGCCGGGGACTAGTACAAGAGACCCAGTACTTC.

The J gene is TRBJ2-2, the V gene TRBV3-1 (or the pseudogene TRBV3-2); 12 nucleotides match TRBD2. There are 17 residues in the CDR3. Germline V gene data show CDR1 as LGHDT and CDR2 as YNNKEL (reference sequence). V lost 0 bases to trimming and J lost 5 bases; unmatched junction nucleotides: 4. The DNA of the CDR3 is TGTGCCAGCAGCCAAGAAAGACTAGCGGGGGAAACCGGGGAGCTGTTTTTT. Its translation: CASSQERLAGETGELFF.

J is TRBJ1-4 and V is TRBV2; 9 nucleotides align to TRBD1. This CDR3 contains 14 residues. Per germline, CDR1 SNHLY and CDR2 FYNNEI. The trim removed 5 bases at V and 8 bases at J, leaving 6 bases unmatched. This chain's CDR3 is CASSRDRVEEKLFF. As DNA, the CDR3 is TGTGCCAGCAGTCGGGACAGGGTGGAAGAAAAACTGTTTTTT.

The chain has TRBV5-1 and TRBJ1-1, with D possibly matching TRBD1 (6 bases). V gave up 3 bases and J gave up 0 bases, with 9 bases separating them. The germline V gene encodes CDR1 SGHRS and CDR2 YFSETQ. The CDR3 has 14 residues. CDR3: CASSSQGVNTEAFF. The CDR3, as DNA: TGCGCCAGCAGCTCACAGGGAGTGAACACTGAAGCTTTCTTT.

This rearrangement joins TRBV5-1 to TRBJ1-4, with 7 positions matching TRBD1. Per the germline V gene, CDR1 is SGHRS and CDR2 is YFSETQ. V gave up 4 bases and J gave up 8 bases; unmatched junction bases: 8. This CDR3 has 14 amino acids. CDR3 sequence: CASSGMTGSEKLFF. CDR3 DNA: TGCGCCAGCAGCGGAATGACAGGGAGCGAAAAACTGTTTTTT.

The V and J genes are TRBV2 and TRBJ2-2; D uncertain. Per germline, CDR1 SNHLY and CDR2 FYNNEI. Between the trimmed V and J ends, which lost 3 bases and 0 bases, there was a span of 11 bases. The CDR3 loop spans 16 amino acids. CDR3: CASSDYRSTNTGELFF. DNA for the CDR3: TGTGCCAGCAGTGATTATAGGTCGACGAACACCGGGGAGCTGTTTTTT.

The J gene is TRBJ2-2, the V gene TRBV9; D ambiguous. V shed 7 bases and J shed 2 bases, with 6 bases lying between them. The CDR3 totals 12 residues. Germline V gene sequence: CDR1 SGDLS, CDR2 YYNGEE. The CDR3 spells CASGRNTGELFF. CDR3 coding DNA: TGTGCCAGCGGCCGAAACACCGGGGAGCTGTTTTTT.

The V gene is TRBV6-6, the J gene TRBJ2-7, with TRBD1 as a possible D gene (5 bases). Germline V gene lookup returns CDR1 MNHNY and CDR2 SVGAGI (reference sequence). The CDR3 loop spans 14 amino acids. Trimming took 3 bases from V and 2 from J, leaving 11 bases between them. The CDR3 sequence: CASSYDSWTYEQYV. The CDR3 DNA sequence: TGTGCCAGCAGTTATGACAGTTGGACCTACGAGCAGTACGTC.

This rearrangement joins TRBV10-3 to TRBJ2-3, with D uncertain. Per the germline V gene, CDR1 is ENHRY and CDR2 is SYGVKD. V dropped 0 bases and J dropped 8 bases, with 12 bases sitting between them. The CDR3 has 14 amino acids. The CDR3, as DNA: TGTGCCATCAGTGAGTCTGGTCCCGTGGGTACGCAGTATTTT. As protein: CAISESGPVGTQYF.

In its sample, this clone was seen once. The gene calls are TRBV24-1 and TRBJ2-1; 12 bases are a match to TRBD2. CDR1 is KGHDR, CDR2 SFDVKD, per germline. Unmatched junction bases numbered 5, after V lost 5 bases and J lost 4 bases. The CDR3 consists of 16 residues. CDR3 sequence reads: CATSGTSGAQYNEQFF. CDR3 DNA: TGTGCCACCAGTGGGACTAGCGGGGCGCAGTACAATGAGCAGTTCTTC.

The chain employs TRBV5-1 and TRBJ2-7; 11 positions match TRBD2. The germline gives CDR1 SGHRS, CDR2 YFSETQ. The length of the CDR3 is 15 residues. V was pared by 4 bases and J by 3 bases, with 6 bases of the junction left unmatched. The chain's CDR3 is CASSPSGGQHYEQYV. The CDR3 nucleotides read TGCGCCAGCAGCCCTAGCGGGGGGCAGCACTACGAGCAGTACGTC.

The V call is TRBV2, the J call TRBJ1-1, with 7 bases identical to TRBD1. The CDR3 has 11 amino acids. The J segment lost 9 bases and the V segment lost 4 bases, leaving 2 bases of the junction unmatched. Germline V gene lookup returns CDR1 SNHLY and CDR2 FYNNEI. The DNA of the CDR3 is TGTGCCAGCAGTGTGACAGGGAAAGCTTTCTTT. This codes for CASSVTGKAFF.

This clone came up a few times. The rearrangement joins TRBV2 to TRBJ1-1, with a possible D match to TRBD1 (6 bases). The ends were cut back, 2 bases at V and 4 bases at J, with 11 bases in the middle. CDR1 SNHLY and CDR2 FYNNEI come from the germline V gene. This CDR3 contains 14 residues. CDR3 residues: CASSEWGRSTEAFF. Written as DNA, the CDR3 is TGTGCCAGCAGTGAATGGGGGCGGAGCACTGAAGCTTTCTTT.

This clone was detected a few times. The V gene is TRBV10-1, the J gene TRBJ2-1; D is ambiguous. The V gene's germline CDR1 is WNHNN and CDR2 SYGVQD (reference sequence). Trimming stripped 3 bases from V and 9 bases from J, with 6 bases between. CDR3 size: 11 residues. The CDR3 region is CASSDLGEQFF. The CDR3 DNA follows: TGCGCCAGCAGTGACCTAGGTGAGCAGTTCTTC.